These 32 T cell receptor beta chains were all obtained from the same sample, sequenced in a study of control samples from healthy donors and cancer patients. This table comes from immunoSEQ multiplex PCR, and its TCRdb copy is limited to in-frame clones, with some not included. Among approximately 100,000 clones, roughly 92% were seen once, and the ten largest hold about 3%. Sequenced material: blood. The receptors derive from a human donor in good health. The donor label of this sample is uncertain.

The chain employs TRBV19 and TRBJ1-5, with a tentative D call TRBD1 (6 bases). The CDR3 is 18 residues long. The ends were cut back, 7 bases at V and 4 bases at J, with 26 bases in the middle. Germline CDR1 and CDR2: LNHDA and SQIVND (reference sequence). CDR3 nucleotides: TGTGCCAGTAAAAATCCCGACAGGCTTCTCGACTTTAATCAGCCCCAGCATTTT. This translates into CASKNPDRLLDFNQPQHF.

This chain links TRBV5-1 with TRBJ2-5, with D hard to call. The ends were cut back, 2 bases at V and 2 bases at J, with 7 bases in the middle. Looked up from germline, CDR1 is SGHRS and CDR2 is YFSETQ. The CDR3 extends over 13 amino acids. DNA of the CDR3: TGCGCCAGCAGCTTCTTGGGTCAAGAGACCCAGTACTTC. This gives the protein CASSFLGQETQYF.

This chain links TRBV2 with TRBJ2-7; 11 nucleotides agree with TRBD2. The length of the CDR3 is 15 residues. Germline CDR1 reads SNHLY; CDR2 reads FYNNEI. Losses at the gene ends were 6 bases for V and 4 bases for J; bases not matched to a gene: 8. The CDR3 sequence is CASRRLAGTGYEQYV. The CDR3, as DNA: TGTGCCAGCAGACGACTAGCGGGGACGGGGTACGAGCAGTACGTC.

The chain employs TRBV5-1 and TRBJ1-1; D is perhaps TRBD1 (5 bases). V lost 0 bases and J lost 7, with 16 bases in between. Germline V gene lookup returns CDR1 SGHRS and CDR2 YFSETQ. This CDR3 region has 15 residues. This chain's CDR3 is CASSLEGARYLEAFF. The CDR3 nucleotides read TGCGCCAGCAGCTTGGAAGGGGCGAGGTACCTTGAAGCTTTCTTT.

The genes are TRBV6-5 and TRBJ2-3; possibly TRBD1 for D (6 bases). The V and J ends lost 6 bases and 0 bases respectively, with 10 bases between them. CDR3 length: 14 residues. Per the germline V gene, CDR1 is MNHEY and CDR2 is SVGAGI. The CDR3 nucleotides read TGTGCCAGCAGGGACAGCGAGAGCACAGATACGCAGTATTTT. Translation gives CASRDSESTDTQYF.

The chain combines TRBV11-2 with TRBJ2-2, with D possibly TRBD1 on 6 matching bases. CDR3 length: 16 residues. The germline V and J ends were trimmed by 5 bases and 4 bases, with 17 bases remaining between them. Per the germline V gene, CDR1 is SGHAT and CDR2 is FQNNGV. CDR3 loop: CASSPVLGHPTGELFF. CDR3 nucleotide sequence: TGTGCCAGCAGCCCCGTCCTGGGACACCCCACCGGGGAGCTGTTTTTT.

V usage is TRBV18 and J usage is TRBJ1-6, with D unresolved. The CDR3 extends over 13 amino acids. V lost 3 bases and J lost 7, with 7 bases in between. CDR1 and CDR2 from the germline V gene are KGHSH and LQKENI. The CDR3 reads CASSPSANSPLHF. The CDR3 DNA follows: TGTGCCAGCTCACCGTCTGCGAATTCACCCCTCCACTTT.

The chain has TRBV6-2 or TRBV6-3 and TRBJ2-7, with D perhaps matching TRBD2 (5 bases). Trimming removed 6 bases at V and 2 bases at J, with 17 bases between. The CDR3 is 15 amino acids. Germline lookup yields CDR1 MNHEY and CDR2 SVGEGT. CDR3 region: CASSTGIHAPYEQYV. CDR3 coding DNA: TGTGCCAGCAGCACCGGGATCCACGCGCCCTACGAGCAGTACGTC.

This chain uses TRBV5-5 with TRBJ2-3; 11 positions agree with TRBD1. The germline CDR1 and CDR2 sequences are SGHKS and YYEKEE (reference sequence). V trimming: 3 bases; J trimming: 5 bases; junction bases outside the gene matches: 2. The CDR3 consists of 14 residues. The CDR3 coding sequence is TGTGCCAGCAGCTACGGGACAGGGGGAGATACGCAGTATTTT. The encoded protein is CASSYGTGGDTQYF.

The genes are TRBV2 and TRBJ2-1, with D possibly being TRBD2 (6 bases). V was clipped by 1 base and J by 10 bases, with 20 bases between them. Germline V gives CDR1 SNHLY, CDR2 FYNNEI. The CDR3 consists of 16 residues. CDR3 in DNA: TGTGCCAGCAGTGAAGTTCTAGGGACTGGGGGTACGGAGCAGTTCTTC. It specifies CASSEVLGTGGTEQFF.

The V gene is TRBV6-6, the J gene TRBJ1-2; D gene unclear. V dropped 7 bases and J dropped 8 bases, with 20 bases sitting between them. The V gene's germline CDR1 is MNHNY and CDR2 SVGAGI (reference sequence). This CDR3 has 14 amino acids. The CDR3 protein is CASTDGVGLYGYTF. The CDR3 nucleotides are TGTGCCAGCACTGACGGGGTAGGGCTCTACGGCTACACCTTC.

The chain carries TRBV5-1 and TRBJ1-4; 8 bases align to TRBD1. Losses at the gene ends were 0 bases for V and 0 bases for J; bases not matched to a gene: 4. Germline V gene sequence: CDR1 SGHRS, CDR2 YFSETQ. CDR3 length: 17 residues. CDR3 sequence reads: CASSLAGTGATNEKLFF. The CDR3 DNA reads TGCGCCAGCAGCTTGGCCGGGACAGGAGCAACTAATGAAAAACTGTTTTTT.

This chain links TRBV28 with TRBJ1-5; D is ambiguous. There are 12 residues in the CDR3. Germline loops: CDR1 MDHEN, CDR2 SYDVKM. Trimming took off 9 bases at V and 0 bases at J, with 6 bases between the two ends. The CDR3 nucleotides are TGTGCCAGTACGCTTAGCAATCAGCCCCAGCATTTT. Amino acid sequence: CASTLSNQPQHF.

The chain joins TRBV6-5 to TRBJ2-1, with a weak D call TRBD2 (6 bases). The CDR3 is made up of 11 amino acids. In germline, CDR1 is MNHEY, CDR2 SVGAGI. With 6 bases removed from V and 13 bases from J, the gap between germline ends came to 13 bases. CDR3 in DNA: TGTGCCAGCAGAAACGGGGGACCCCAGTTCTTC. This encodes CASRNGGPQFF.

The gene calls are TRBV6-1 and TRBJ2-7; D possibly matches TRBD1 or TRBD2 (6 bases each). Germline CDR1 is MNHNS and CDR2 is SASEGT. V was cut by 2 bases and J by 6 bases, with 17 bases left in between. The CDR3 runs 15 residues. The CDR3 DNA sequence: TGTGCCAGCAGTGAACAGCCCGGGGGCCAGGCCGAGCAGTACGTC. As protein: CASSEQPGGQAEQYV.

This clone occurred once. V gene TRBV20-1 combines with J gene TRBJ2-5; D possibly uses TRBD1 or TRBD2 (6 bases each). The V and J ends lost 3 bases and 2 bases respectively, with 16 bases between them. The CDR3 loop spans 15 amino acids. The germline gives CDR1 DFQATT, CDR2 SNEGSKA (reference sequence). The CDR3 spells CSASRLGAGQETQYF. The CDR3, as DNA: TGCAGTGCTAGTCGTTTGGGGGCGGGGCAAGAGACCCAGTACTTC.

This clone was recorded only once. The chain has TRBV3-1 (or the pseudogene TRBV3-2) and TRBJ1-6; D unresolved. This CDR3 comprises 14 residues. V lost 2 bases and J lost 5, with 7 bases in between. In germline, CDR1 is LGHDT, CDR2 YNNKEL (reference sequence). CDR3 loop: CASSQTRNNSPLHF. For the CDR3, the DNA is TGTGCCAGCAGCCAAACGCGTAATAATTCACCCCTCCACTTT.

V is TRBV11-2 and J is TRBJ1-3, with D possibly being TRBD1 (6 bases). Germline-derived CDR1 and CDR2 are SGHAT and FQNNGV. This CDR3 is 17 amino acids long. The V end was cut by 2 bases, the J end by 0 bases, with 14 bases between. The DNA of the CDR3 is TGTGCCAGCAGCTTACGACAGGACGCCTTCTCTGGAAACACCATATATTTT. The encoded protein is CASSLRQDAFSGNTIYF.

The chain has TRBV9 and TRBJ2-3; D gene ambiguous. V lost 2 bases, J lost 0 bases, and 10 bases lay in between. This CDR3 region has 15 residues. Looked up from germline, CDR1 is SGDLS and CDR2 is YYNGEE. CDR3 loop: CASSVNPVSTDTQYF. CDR3 sequence (DNA): TGTGCCAGCAGCGTGAATCCGGTTAGCACAGATACGCAGTATTTT.

The chain recombines TRBV28 with TRBJ1-5; TRBD1 matches at 8 bases. This CDR3 region has 14 residues. Germline V CDR1 and CDR2: MDHEN, SYDVKM. V was clipped by 9 bases and J by 7 bases; unmatched bases: 11. The CDR3, as DNA: TGTGCCAGTTCGACAGGGGTGGGGGGCCAGCCCCAGCATTTT. Amino acid sequence: CASSTGVGGQPQHF.

The gene calls are TRBV6-5 and TRBJ1-2; tentatively, D is TRBD1 (5 bases). The CDR3 is 16 residues long. V was cut by 2 bases and J by 2 bases, with 15 bases left in between. CDR1 is MNHEY, CDR2 SVGAGI, per germline. The CDR3 sequence is CASSYTGVGLNYGYTF. The CDR3 DNA reads TGTGCCAGCAGTTACACTGGGGTGGGACTGAACTATGGCTACACCTTC.

The rearrangement uses TRBV5-4 and TRBJ2-3; D is unresolved. This CDR3 is built from 14 residues. Trimming stripped 4 bases from V and 3 bases from J, with 12 bases between. The germline V gene encodes CDR1 SGHNT and CDR2 YYREEE (reference sequence). The CDR3 DNA reads as TGTGCCAGCAGCCCAATGCTAGGAACAGATACGCAGTATTTT. This encodes CASSPMLGTDTQYF.

V gene TRBV3-1 (or the pseudogene TRBV3-2) combines with J gene TRBJ2-3; 7 nucleotides agree with TRBD2. This CDR3 is 18 amino acids long. The V segment lost 1 base and the J segment 1 base; nucleotides outside the gene matches: 11. Germline V gene data show CDR1 as LGHDT and CDR2 as YNNKEL (reference sequence). In nucleotides, the CDR3 is TGTGCCAGCAGCCAAGTGCCTAGCGGTTTCTCTCGCACAGATACGCAGTATTTT. This translates into CASSQVPSGFSRTDTQYF.

This clone was observed once. The chain links TRBV27 to TRBJ2-7, with D perhaps TRBD1 or TRBD2 (5 bases each). Trimming shortened V by 2 bases and J by 1 base, and 12 bases separated the two germline ends. The CDR3 is 15 residues long. CDR1 MNHEY and CDR2 SMNVEV come from the germline V gene (reference sequence). CDR3 nucleotides: TGTGCCAGCAGTTTAGGCTGGGACGGATCCTACGAGCAGTACTTC. Amino acid sequence: CASSLGWDGSYEQYF.

The CDR3 region is CASGTGDRAPETQYF. In nucleotides, the CDR3 is TGTGCTAGTGGTACAGGGGACAGGGCGCCCGAGACCCAGTACTTC. The rearrangement links TRBV12-5 to TRBJ2-5, with 9 bases that match TRBD1. V gave up 5 bases and J gave up 5 bases; unmatched junction bases: 9. The CDR3 is 15 residues long. Germline CDR1 and CDR2: LGHNT and FRNRAP.

This clone was seen once. This chain joins TRBV6-5 and TRBJ1-5; 9 positions agree with TRBD1. CDR3 length equals 15 residues. J gave up 4 bases and V 8 bases, and 9 bases lay outside the gene matches. The germline CDR1 and CDR2 sequences are MNHEY and SVGAGI. The CDR3 spells CASSGTGMDNQPQHF. CDR3 in DNA: TGTGCCAGCTCGGGGACAGGGATGGATAATCAGCCCCAGCATTTT.

The table lists this clone with a few counts. The rearrangement joins TRBV25-1 to TRBJ2-1; TRBD1 agrees at 10 bases. CDR3 length: 16 amino acids. V lost 7 bases, J lost 6 bases, and 12 bases stayed unmatched. Germline V gene lookup returns CDR1 MGHDK and CDR2 SYGVNS. DNA of the CDR3: TGTGCCAGCAATACTGGGGGGGACAGGGGCGCCAATGAGCAGTTCTTC. It encodes CASNTGGDRGANEQFF.

The V call is TRBV10-3, the J call TRBJ1-2, with a possible D match to TRBD1 (5 bases). Germline-derived CDR1 and CDR2 are ENHRY and SYGVKD. V lost 2 bases to trimming and J lost 4 bases, with 11 bases between them. The CDR3 spans 14 residues. CDR3 bases: TGTGCCATCAGTGAGGCGCGGGGGACCTATGGCTACACCTTC. Translation: CAISEARGTYGYTF.

The chain joins TRBV10-1 to TRBJ1-5, with 7 positions matching TRBD1. Losses at the gene ends were 8 bases for V and 0 bases for J; bases not matched to a gene: 16. The CDR3 has 18 residues. Germline V CDR1 and CDR2: WNHNN, SYGVQD (reference sequence). The CDR3 is CASLEPGTVSYSNQPQHF. CDR3 DNA: TGCGCCAGCCTCGAGCCCGGGACAGTATCTTATAGCAATCAGCCCCAGCATTTT.

This clone appeared once. The chain employs TRBV4-2 and TRBJ2-5, with 7 positions matching TRBD2. V gave up 4 bases and J gave up 1 base; unmatched junction bases: 9. This CDR3 comprises 16 residues. In germline, CDR1 is LGHNA, CDR2 YNFKEQ. The CDR3 loop reads CASSLGLEGGQETQYF. The CDR3 nucleotides are TGTGCCAGCAGCCTCGGACTAGAAGGAGGCCAAGAGACCCAGTACTTC.

The table lists this clone with a count of one. This chain connects TRBV27 to TRBJ2-1, with no clear D. The germline V gene encodes CDR1 MNHEY and CDR2 SMNVEV (reference sequence). V lost 0 bases and J lost 10, with 7 bases in between. This CDR3 spans 12 amino acids. CDR3 loop: CASSLSSREQFF. In DNA, the CDR3 is TGTGCCAGCAGTTTATCCTCAAGAGAGCAGTTCTTC.

The chain carries TRBV11-2 and TRBJ2-3; D remains ambiguous. This CDR3 is 13 amino acids long. Trimming cost V 4 bases and J 2 bases, with 7 bases left between them. Looked up from germline, CDR1 is SGHAT and CDR2 is FQNNGV. CDR3 sequence reads: CASSSGFTDTQYF. Written as DNA, the CDR3 is TGTGCCAGCAGCTCCGGATTCACAGATACGCAGTATTTT.